This T cell receptor beta chain emerged from a study of shared clonotypes between healthy human individuals. As for the study in general: Each donor's CD4 naive and CD4 memory cells filled three plates apiece, CD8 naive two, and CD8 memory one. Study observations and caveats: Estimated clonotype richness was generally higher in naive than memory subsets.

Regarding this clone: Its antigen is undetermined.

Genomic DNA per cell subset filled all wells of several immunoSEQ plates. Assay: immunoSEQ multiplex PCR; the TCRdb copy retains only in-frame clones and omits some. Of some 2,100,000 clones in the sample, approximately 95% were seen once. V gave up 0 bases and J gave up 4 bases, with 15 bases separating them. This CDR3 spans 16 amino acids. Looked up from germline, CDR1 is SGHRS and CDR2 is YFSETQ. This sequence was found in a man aged 18 to 30 in good health. The sequenced material came from naive CD4+ T cells sorted from blood. The subset is: CD45RA+ positively selected. The gene calls are TRBV5-1 and TRBJ2-3, with D maybe TRBD2 (7 bases). The CDR3 region is CASSLERGGPPDTQYF. CDR3 DNA: TGCGCCAGCAGCTTGGAGAGGGGGGGGCCCCCAGATACGCAGTATTTT.